The 23 T cell receptor beta chains below all came from one sample that was sequenced in a study of a mutant IDH1 vaccine in newly diagnosed glioma. Time point of the sample: baseline, week 1 (first vaccination visit). Stated treatment: pre-vaccination baseline after standard-of-care therapy. The table came from immunoSEQ multiplex PCR; TCRdb's copy has only in-frame clones and leaves some out. The sample records over 75,000 clones, approximately 90% being singletons. The sample was PBMCs, taken from a glioma patient treated with radiotherapy, temozolomide or both. The receptors derive from a woman in her forties or fifties with glioma.

The V call is TRBV5-1, the J call TRBJ2-3, with 7 bases identical to TRBD2. The CDR3 spans 15 residues. Looked up from germline, CDR1 is SGHRS and CDR2 is YFSETQ. The trim removed 7 bases at V and 6 bases at J, leaving 14 bases unmatched. CDR3 region: CASSTGTNGLDTQYF. For the CDR3, the DNA is TGCGCCAGCTCCACCGGGACTAACGGTTTGGATACGCAGTATTTT.

This clone was counted a single time. The V call is TRBV5-1, the J call TRBJ2-7, with no clear D. The V end was cut by 2 bases, the J end by 2 bases, with 11 bases between. Germline CDR1 is SGHRS and CDR2 is YFSETQ. The CDR3 is made up of 14 amino acids. The CDR3 sequence: CASSFETSAYEQYF. CDR3 DNA sequence: TGCGCCAGCAGCTTCGAGACTTCAGCCTACGAGCAGTACTTC.

This chain joins TRBV18 and TRBJ1-6; D gene uncertain. CDR1 KGHSH and CDR2 LQKENI come from the germline V gene. Trimming removed 2 bases from V and 0 bases from J, with 5 bases in between. The CDR3 sequence is 15 residues long. CDR3 residues: CASSPNPSYNSPLHF. Here the CDR3 DNA reads TGTGCCAGCTCACCAAACCCCTCCTATAATTCACCCCTCCACTTT.

The chain links TRBV12-5 to TRBJ2-3; TRBD2 aligns across 7 bases. The CDR3 is 17 amino acids. Germline V gene sequence: CDR1 LGHNT, CDR2 FRNRAP. Trimming took 0 bases from V and 2 from J; bases not matched to a gene: 8. CDR3 DNA sequence: TGTGCTAGTGGTTTGGTAGGGCGGGACTACCACACAGATACGCAGTATTTT. This sequence encodes CASGLVGRDYHTDTQYF.

V and J are TRBV7-2 and TRBJ2-1; D call uncertain. This CDR3 is 15 amino acids long. CDR1 is SGHTA and CDR2 is FQGNSA in the germline V gene. Trimming took off 4 bases at V and 2 bases at J, with 12 bases between the two ends. CDR3 DNA sequence: TGTGCCAGCAGCTCCGAGGTCGGAGCCTACAATGAGCAGTTCTTC. It yields the protein CASSSEVGAYNEQFF.

This sequence joins TRBV5-8 and TRBJ1-4; D not certain. Germline V gives CDR1 SGHTS, CDR2 YDEGEE. Between the trimmed V and J ends, which lost 0 bases and 0 bases, there was a span of 9 bases. The CDR3 is made up of 16 amino acids. CDR3 sequence: CASSLAGFATNEKLFF. In nucleotides, the CDR3 is TGTGCCAGCAGCTTGGCGGGGTTTGCAACTAATGAAAAACTGTTTTTT.

The chain has TRBV5-4 and TRBJ2-1; D tentatively fits TRBD1 or TRBD2 (5 bases each). This CDR3 is 16 amino acids long. V lost 0 bases to trimming and J lost 10 bases, with 20 bases between them. Germline CDR1 SGHNT, CDR2 YYREEE (reference sequence). In DNA form, the CDR3 reads TGTGCCAGCAGCTTGGCCGTGGCGGGCGCAGAGGGGGAGCAGTTCTTC. This codes for CASSLAVAGAEGEQFF.

The CDR3 nucleotides read TGTGCCAGCAGTTTAAACCTACCTGGCAGTAAAGATACGCAGTATTTT. It codes for CASSLNLPGSKDTQYF. The J gene is TRBJ2-3, the V gene TRBV27; D uncertain. The V end lost 2 bases, the J end lost 5 bases, and 17 bases lay between the germline ends. The CDR3 runs 16 residues. Germline CDR1 is MNHEY and CDR2 is SMNVEV (reference sequence).

This clone was picked up a small number of times. The chain links TRBV5-4 to TRBJ2-4; the match to TRBD2 covers 8 bases. The CDR3 runs 16 residues. CDR1 SGHNT and CDR2 YYREEE come from the germline V gene (reference sequence). After removal of 0 bases from V and 8 bases from J, the junction contained 10 bases not matched to a gene. CDR3 loop: CASSLANSGIGDIQYF. The DNA of the CDR3 is TGTGCCAGCAGCTTGGCGAATAGCGGGATAGGAGACATTCAGTACTTC.

In this sample, this clone turned up a few times. CDR3 bases: TGTGCCACCAGCAGGGGATGGGGCGAGACCCAGTACTTC. Its protein is CATSRGWGETQYF. V is TRBV15 and J is TRBJ2-5; D might be TRBD1 (5 bases). This CDR3 contains 13 residues. V lost 3 bases and J lost 5, with 10 bases in between. CDR1 and CDR2 from the germline V gene are LNHNV and YYDKDF (reference sequence).

To note about this clone: This sample includes further DNA sequences coding for the same CDR3. This chain links TRBV5-1 with TRBJ2-7, with TRBD1 matching 9 bases. CDR1 is SGHRS, CDR2 YFSETQ, per germline. J gave up 4 bases and V 3 bases, and 2 bases lay outside the gene matches. CDR3 length: 13 amino acids. CDR3: CASSWGTGYEQYF. Written as DNA, the CDR3 is TGCGCCAGCAGCTGGGGGACAGGGTACGAGCAGTACTTC. Full variable domain (missing parts from reference TRBV5-1 and TRBJ2-7): KAGVTQTPRYLIKTRGQQVTLSCSPISGHRSVSWYQQTPGQGLQFLFEYFSETQRNKGNFPGRFSGRQFSNSRSEMNVSTLELGDSALYLCASSWGTGYEQYFGPGTRLTVT.

The V call is TRBV10-1, the J call TRBJ2-1; 10 nucleotides align to TRBD1. Germline lookup yields CDR1 WNHNN and CDR2 SYGVQD (reference sequence). Trimming at V came to 3 bases and at J to 6 bases, leaving 11 bases not matched to a gene. The CDR3 totals 17 residues. The CDR3 coding sequence is TGCGCCAGCAGTGAAAGGTTCGGGGACAGGGGTTCCAATGAGCAGTTCTTC. Translating it yields CASSERFGDRGSNEQFF.

The chain is built from TRBV9 and TRBJ1-6; D gene uncertain. Germline CDR1 is SGDLS and CDR2 is YYNGEE. This CDR3 is 17 amino acids long. V was cut by 0 bases and J by 4 bases, with 14 bases left in between. CDR3 coding DNA: TGTGCCAGCAGCGTAGGGGAGACGAACAGATATAATTCACCCCTCCACTTT. This codes for CASSVGETNRYNSPLHF.

J is TRBJ1-6 and V is TRBV10-1; D is unresolved. Germline V gives CDR1 WNHNN, CDR2 SYGVQD (reference sequence). The CDR3 spans 13 residues. The V and J ends lost 5 bases and 7 bases respectively, with 9 bases between them. CDR3 sequence: CASSQGPNSPLHF. CDR3 bases: TGCGCCAGCAGTCAAGGACCCAATTCACCCCTCCACTTT.

The V and J genes are TRBV13 and TRBJ1-5; a possible D gene is TRBD1 (5 bases). Trimming pared 4 bases from V and 5 bases from J, leaving 21 bases between. The CDR3 contains 17 residues. Germline CDR1 and CDR2: PRHDT and FYEKMQ (reference sequence). CDR3 residues: CASSSWGEGERDQPQHF. The CDR3, as DNA: TGTGCCAGCAGCTCCTGGGGGGAAGGGGAGCGGGATCAGCCCCAGCATTTT.

This chain connects TRBV27 to TRBJ2-1; 9 bases fit TRBD2. V lost 7 bases, J lost 3 bases, and 4 bases stayed unmatched. From germline, CDR1 is MNHEY and CDR2 SMNVEV (reference sequence). The CDR3 has 14 residues. The CDR3 loop is CASNILAGYNEQFF. Here the CDR3 DNA reads TGTGCCAGCAACATACTAGCGGGCTACAATGAGCAGTTCTTC.

The chain uses TRBV28 and TRBJ2-3, with D maybe TRBD2 (6 bases). Looked up from germline, CDR1 is MDHEN and CDR2 is SYDVKM. The ends were cut back, 3 bases at V and 2 bases at J, with 15 bases in the middle. The CDR3 is made up of 16 amino acids. The CDR3 nucleotides read TGTGCCAGCAGTTTCGGTCTAGCGTTCCCCACAGATACGCAGTATTTT. Translation gives CASSFGLAFPTDTQYF.

A word on this clone: At one end the junction does not follow the germline gene, possibly because of a read error. The J gene is TRBJ2-7, the V gene TRBV7-9; D is perhaps TRBD2 (5 bases). Germline V gene data show CDR1 as SEHNR and CDR2 as FQNEAQ (reference sequence). The CDR3 runs 12 residues. CDR3 nucleotides: TGTGCCAGCAGCTCGGACTCCCACGAGCAGTACTTC. As protein: CASSSDSHEQYF.

The V gene is TRBV7-9, the J gene TRBJ2-5; TRBD1 matches at 8 bases. Germline CDR1 reads SEHNR; CDR2 reads FQNEAQ (reference sequence). This CDR3 is built from 19 residues. J was trimmed by 4 bases and V by 0 bases; bases with no gene match: 16. CDR3 region: CASSLARIGQGLFRETQYF. The CDR3 DNA reads as TGTGCCAGCAGCTTAGCTAGGATTGGACAGGGTCTCTTCCGAGAGACCCAGTACTTC.

The gene calls are TRBV6-6 and TRBJ1-2, with unresolved D. This CDR3 has 14 residues. V lost 2 bases and J 0 bases, leaving 7 bases between the germline ends. The V gene's germline CDR1 is MNHNY and CDR2 SVGAGI (reference sequence). CDR3 loop: CASSYDGANYGYTF. The CDR3 DNA reads TGTGCCAGCAGTTACGACGGAGCTAACTATGGCTACACCTTC.

J is TRBJ1-1 and V is TRBV11-2; no clear D gene. Germline CDR1 and CDR2: SGHAT and FQNNGV. The CDR3 contains 15 residues. Trimming removed 3 bases from V and 5 bases from J, with 16 bases in between. CDR3 DNA: TGTGCCAGCAGCTTGGGCCAGTTCAAGAGGACTGAAGCTTTCTTT. It yields the protein CASSLGQFKRTEAFF.

V usage is TRBV2 and J usage is TRBJ2-5; TRBD1 is a possible D gene (6 bases). Trimming removed 6 bases from V and 7 bases from J, with 21 bases in between. Germline V gene sequence: CDR1 SNHLY, CDR2 FYNNEI. The CDR3 has 15 amino acids. CDR3 amino acids: CASRRLIGGRTTQYF. The DNA of the CDR3 is TGTGCCAGCAGGCGACTGATAGGGGGTCGGACGACCCAGTACTTC.

J is TRBJ2-1 and V is TRBV5-6; TRBD1 agrees at 9 bases. In germline, CDR1 is SGHDT, CDR2 YYEEEE. Trimming cost V 6 bases and J 3 bases; bases outside gene matches: 10. This CDR3 is built from 16 residues. The CDR3 DNA reads TGTGCCAGCAACCTGGCCCGGGACAGGGACTACAATGAGCAGTTCTTC. This gives the protein CASNLARDRDYNEQFF.